What follows are 24 T cell receptor beta chains derived from one specimen sequenced in a study of shared clonotypes between healthy human individuals. Assay used: immunoSEQ multiplex PCR; TCRdb lists only in-frame clones, some missing. The table includes 500,000 to 550,000 clones, roughly 95% detected once. The sample comprised naive CD4+ T cells sorted from blood. As to subset: CD45RA+ positively selected. The receptors originated from a woman aged 30 to 39 in good health.

This chain links TRBV6-1 with TRBJ1-1, with TRBD1 identical over 7 bases. The CDR3 contains 16 residues. V was pared by 3 bases and J by 4 bases, with 11 bases of the junction left unmatched. CDR1 is MNHNS, CDR2 SASEGT, per germline. CDR3 region: CASSDYSARGSTEAFF. Written as DNA, the CDR3 is TGTGCCAGCAGTGATTACTCCGCCAGGGGGTCCACTGAAGCTTTCTTT.

The chain uses TRBV30 and TRBJ2-4, with no clear D. This CDR3 has 15 residues. Germline V gene data show CDR1 as GTSNPN and CDR2 as SVGIG (reference sequence). The germline V and J ends were trimmed by 0 bases and 0 bases, with 9 bases remaining between them. The CDR3 spells CAWSVRVLAKNIQYF. The DNA for the CDR3 is TGTGCCTGGAGTGTACGGGTCTTAGCCAAAAACATTCAGTACTTC.

The chain couples TRBV5-1 to TRBJ2-2, with TRBD1 as a possible D gene (5 bases). Trimming took off 0 bases at V and 1 base at J, with 7 bases between the two ends. From germline, CDR1 is SGHRS and CDR2 YFSETQ. This CDR3 contains 15 residues. The CDR3 region is CASSLEGQNTGELFF. The CDR3 coding sequence is TGCGCCAGCAGCTTGGAAGGACAGAACACCGGGGAGCTGTTTTTT.

V gene TRBV19 combines with J gene TRBJ1-1; 9 bases line up with TRBD1. J was trimmed by 1 base and V by 9 bases; bases with no gene match: 9. CDR1 and CDR2 from the germline V gene are LNHDA and SQIVND (reference sequence). This CDR3 comprises 15 residues. CDR3 sequence reads: CASTDRGKRNTEAFF. CDR3 DNA sequence: TGTGCCAGCACCGACAGGGGGAAACGGAACACTGAAGCTTTCTTT.

The chain carries TRBV18 and TRBJ1-1; TRBD1 matches at 7 bases. The CDR3 sequence is 14 residues long. V lost 3 bases to trimming and J lost 3 bases; unmatched junction nucleotides: 4. Germline loops: CDR1 KGHSH, CDR2 LQKENI. The CDR3: CASSPFDRDTEAFF. The CDR3 bases are TGTGCCAGCTCACCCTTCGACAGGGACACTGAAGCTTTCTTT.

V and J are TRBV10-3 and TRBJ2-7, with D perhaps matching TRBD1 (5 bases). Germline CDR1 ENHRY, CDR2 SYGVKD. CDR3 length equals 14 residues. V lost 6 bases and J 5 bases, leaving 17 bases between the germline ends. CDR3 nucleotides: TGTGCCATCAGGGTAGCAGGGCGCCCCCACGAGCAGTACTTC. As protein: CAIRVAGRPHEQYF.

The CDR3 here is CATLVGTGVEQYF. CDR3 nucleotides: TGTGCCACCCTTGTCGGGACAGGGGTCGAGCAGTACTTC. J is TRBJ2-7 and V is TRBV28, with 10 bases that match TRBD1. J was trimmed by 6 bases and V by 10 bases; bases with no gene match: 9. Germline V CDR1 and CDR2: MDHEN, SYDVKM. This CDR3 contains 13 residues.

In DNA form, the CDR3 reads TGTGCCAGCAACCGGTACACCTTC. This gives the protein CASNRYTF. This sequence joins TRBV21-1 and TRBJ1-2. TRBV21-1 is described as a pseudogene. The CDR3 runs to 8 residues.

The chain recombines TRBV19 with TRBJ2-1; the D gene is possibly TRBD2 (6 bases). Per the germline V gene, CDR1 is LNHDA and CDR2 is SQIVND (reference sequence). V dropped 5 bases and J dropped 4 bases, with 15 bases sitting between them. The length of the CDR3 is 15 residues. DNA of the CDR3: TGTGCCAGTAGTTCGGGACTGGACCTATACAATGAGCAGTTCTTC. This gives the protein CASSSGLDLYNEQFF.

The chain employs TRBV2 and TRBJ2-7; the D is unclear. Trimming shortened V by 5 bases and J by 4 bases, and 15 bases separated the two germline ends. The CDR3 spans 14 residues. Germline assignment: CDR1 SNHLY and CDR2 FYNNEI. The CDR3 loop reads CASSFEIGLYEQYF. Here the CDR3 DNA reads TGTGCCAGCAGTTTTGAGATAGGCCTGTACGAGCAGTACTTC.

This chain joins TRBV6-6 and TRBJ2-1; D ambiguous. The V end was cut by 6 bases, the J end by 8 bases, with 14 bases between. From germline, CDR1 is MNHNY and CDR2 SVGAGI (reference sequence). This CDR3 spans 13 amino acids. The CDR3 nucleotides are TGTGCCAGCAGCAAGCCTAGAAACGATGAGCAGTTCTTC. Protein product: CASSKPRNDEQFF.

Turning to this clone: This sample includes further DNA sequences coding for the same CDR3. The rearrangement joins TRBV18 to TRBJ2-5, with TRBD1 as a possible D gene (6 bases). The CDR3 spans 14 residues. Germline values: CDR1 KGHSH, CDR2 LQKENI. V was shortened by 3 bases and J by 2 bases, with 10 bases between the two germline ends. CDR3 sequence reads: CASSPGTGQETQYF. The CDR3 DNA follows: TGTGCCAGCTCACCGGGAACAGGGCAAGAGACCCAGTACTTC.

The chain is built from TRBV27 and TRBJ2-2, with 8 bases that match TRBD2. The length of the CDR3 is 17 residues. The V segment lost 2 bases and the J segment 8 bases; nucleotides outside the gene matches: 13. Germline lookup yields CDR1 MNHEY and CDR2 SMNVEV (reference sequence). As DNA, the CDR3 is TGTGCCAGCAGTTTAGAACCGGGAGGGGTCGGATTAGGGGAGCTGTTTTTT. As protein: CASSLEPGGVGLGELFF.

This rearrangement joins TRBV6-6 to TRBJ1-5; D is possibly TRBD1 (5 bases). The length of the CDR3 is 16 residues. The V and J ends lost 0 bases and 4 bases respectively, with 13 bases between them. Germline V gene sequence: CDR1 MNHNY, CDR2 SVGAGI (reference sequence). CDR3 protein: CASSYSPGLINQPQHF. The DNA for the CDR3 is TGTGCCAGCAGTTACTCGCCGGGACTTATAAATCAGCCCCAGCATTTT.

The chain recombines TRBV4-1 with TRBJ2-2; 8 bases line up with TRBD2. This CDR3 region has 19 residues. Germline CDR1 reads MGHRA; CDR2 reads YSYEKL. The V gene end was trimmed by 4 bases and the J gene end by 5 bases; junction bases not matched to a gene: 18. The CDR3 spells CASSPVPGGGYRLTGELFF. The CDR3 coding sequence is TGCGCCAGCAGCCCCGTCCCCGGGGGGGGGTATAGGTTGACCGGGGAGCTGTTTTTT.

The chain recombines TRBV19 with TRBJ1-5; D is undetermined. V was shortened by 4 bases and J by 0 bases, with 10 bases between the two germline ends. Germline V gene sequence: CDR1 LNHDA, CDR2 SQIVND (reference sequence). CDR3 length: 15 amino acids. CDR3 bases: TGTGCCAGTAGTACCGTGCGGGATAGCAATCAGCCCCAGCATTTT. Its translation is CASSTVRDSNQPQHF.

The chain employs TRBV5-1 and TRBJ2-7, with D perhaps matching TRBD1 (6 bases). From germline, CDR1 is SGHRS and CDR2 YFSETQ. Trimming shortened V by 0 bases and J by 3 bases, and 10 bases separated the two germline ends. The CDR3 has 14 amino acids. The CDR3 loop reads CASSLGGQHYEQYF. The CDR3 DNA sequence: TGCGCCAGCAGCTTGGGCGGACAGCACTACGAGCAGTACTTC.

The chain is built from TRBV4-1 and TRBJ2-6, with TRBD1 as a possible D gene (5 bases). Trimming removed 4 bases from V and 0 bases from J, with 10 bases in between. The CDR3 length is 16 residues. Germline loops: CDR1 MGHRA, CDR2 YSYEKL. CDR3: CASSPYQGSGANVLTF. DNA for the CDR3: TGCGCCAGCAGCCCTTACCAGGGCTCTGGGGCCAACGTCCTGACTTTC.

The V gene is TRBV5-1, the J gene TRBJ2-7; 8 bases map to TRBD1. This CDR3 spans 14 amino acids. Germline V gene sequence: CDR1 SGHRS, CDR2 YFSETQ. J gave up 5 bases and V 4 bases, and 8 bases lay outside the gene matches. CDR3 coding DNA: TGCGCCAGCAGCCCGGGACAGGAGTACGACGAGCAGTACTTC. Translated, it gives CASSPGQEYDEQYF.

The chain combines TRBV9 with TRBJ2-5; D might be TRBD1 (6 bases). This CDR3 is built from 15 residues. Germline V gene data show CDR1 as SGDLS and CDR2 as YYNGEE. The V and J ends lost 0 bases and 2 bases respectively, with 11 bases between them. This chain's CDR3 is CASSVGSGEQETQYF. The CDR3 DNA sequence: TGTGCCAGCAGCGTAGGTTCAGGGGAGCAAGAGACCCAGTACTTC.

The chain joins TRBV5-1 to TRBJ2-6; possible D gene TRBD1, 6 bases. This CDR3 is built from 18 residues. Germline V CDR1 and CDR2: SGHRS, YFSETQ. Trimming removed 0 bases from V and 4 bases from J, with 17 bases in between. CDR3 sequence: CASSLEVWGPAGANVLTF. Written as DNA, the CDR3 is TGCGCCAGCAGCTTGGAAGTTTGGGGGCCCGCAGGGGCCAACGTCCTGACTTTC.

The V call is TRBV28, the J call TRBJ2-1, with no clear D. Germline V lookup: CDR1 MDHEN, CDR2 SYDVKM. V gave up 2 bases and J gave up 2 bases, with 10 bases separating them. This CDR3 region has 15 residues. CDR3 in amino acids: CASSLIVTPYNEQFF. The CDR3 coding sequence is TGTGCCAGCAGTTTAATAGTGACCCCCTACAATGAGCAGTTCTTC.

The chain combines TRBV10-1 with TRBJ2-7, with D possibly called TRBD1 or TRBD2 (5 bases each). Germline CDR1 reads WNHNN; CDR2 reads SYGVQD (reference sequence). V was shortened by 11 bases and J by 3 bases, with 20 bases between the two germline ends. The CDR3 is 14 residues long. The CDR3, as DNA: TGCGCCGGGGATGACGAGGGGCAGAGCTACGAGCAGTACTTC. It encodes CAGDDEGQSYEQYF.

The V gene is TRBV10-3, the J gene TRBJ1-2, with no clear D. V was shortened by 4 bases and J by 7 bases, with 13 bases between the two germline ends. This CDR3 is built from 13 residues. Germline loops: CDR1 ENHRY, CDR2 SYGVKD. The DNA of the CDR3 is TGTGCCATCAGTGGACTCATAGAGGGTGGCTACACCTTC. Translated, it gives CAISGLIEGGYTF.